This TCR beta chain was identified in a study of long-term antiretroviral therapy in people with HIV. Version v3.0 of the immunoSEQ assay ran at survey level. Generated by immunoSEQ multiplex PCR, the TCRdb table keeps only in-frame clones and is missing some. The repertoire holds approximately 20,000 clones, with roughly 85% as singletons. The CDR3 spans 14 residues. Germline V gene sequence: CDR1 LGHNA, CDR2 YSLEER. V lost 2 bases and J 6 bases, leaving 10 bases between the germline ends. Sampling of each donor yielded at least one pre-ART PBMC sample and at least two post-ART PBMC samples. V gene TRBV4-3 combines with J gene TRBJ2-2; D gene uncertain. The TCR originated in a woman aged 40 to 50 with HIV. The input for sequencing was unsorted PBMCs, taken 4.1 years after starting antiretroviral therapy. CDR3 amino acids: CASSQFYGAGELFF. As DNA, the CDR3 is TGCGCCAGCAGCCAATTCTATGGGGCCGGGGAGCTGTTTTTT.